This T cell receptor beta chain was profiled in a study of beta chain features in type 1 diabetes. Germline CDR1 GTSNPN, CDR2 SVGIG (reference sequence). The CDR3 length is 12 residues. The V end was cut by 0 bases, the J end by 13 bases, with 12 bases between. Study observations and caveats: Patients' naive, central memory and regulatory TCRB repertoires appeared more alike than those of healthy donors. cDNA-based reads could over-represent cells with high TCR expression. Type 1 diabetes patients had fewer VDJ junction insertions and more deletions. Shorter TCRB CDR3s, moderately but significantly so, marked every one of the four CD4+ subsets in Type 1 diabetes patients.

This clone was seen at least ten times. Its target is unknown. As every portion of the isolated RNA was reverse transcribed, the sequencing read expressed TCRB transcripts. Libraries were prepared by immunoSEQ multiplex PCR; TCRdb keeps only in-frame clonotypes and omits some of them. The sample has about 340,000 clones; around 8.5% are singletons. CD4+ naive, central memory, regulatory and stem cell-like memory subsets were isolated by sorting on CD45RO/CCR7/CD25/CD127/CD95/CD27. The clonotype was recovered from a man under 40 with type 1 diabetes. The V and J genes are TRBV30 and TRBJ1-4; D remains unclear. Sequencing was performed on central memory CD4+ T cells from blood. Here the CDR3 DNA reads TGTGCCTGGAGTGTAATCAGCTCTGGACTGTTTTTT. Translating gives CAWSVISSGLFF.